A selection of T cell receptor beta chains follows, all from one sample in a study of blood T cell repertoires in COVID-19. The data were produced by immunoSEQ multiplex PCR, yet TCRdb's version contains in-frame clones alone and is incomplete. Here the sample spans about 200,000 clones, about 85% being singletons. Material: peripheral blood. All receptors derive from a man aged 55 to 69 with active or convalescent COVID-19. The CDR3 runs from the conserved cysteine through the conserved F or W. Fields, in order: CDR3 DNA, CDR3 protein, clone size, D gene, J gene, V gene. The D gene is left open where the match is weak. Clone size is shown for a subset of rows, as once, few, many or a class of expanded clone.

TGTGCCACCAGCAGAGACCGTTACAATCAGCCCCAGCATTTT CATSRDRYNQPQHF . . TRBJ1-5 TRBV15
TGCGCCAGCAGCTTGGATACGGGGAACTATGGCTACACCTTC CASSLDTGNYGYTF . . TRBJ1-2 TRBV5-1
TGTGCCAGCAGCGTACAGGGGGTCGGCTTCTACGAGCAGTACTTC CASSVQGVGFYEQYF once TRBD1 TRBJ2-7 TRBV9
TGTGCCAGCAGCGTATCCGGGAAGGGAGAAAAACTGTTTTTT CASSVSGKGEKLFF few . TRBJ1-4 TRBV9
TGCGCCAGCAGCTCGCAGGGGGCCGAAGAGACCCAGTACTTC CASSSQGAEETQYF . TRBD1 TRBJ2-5 TRBV5-1
TGCGCCAGCAGCCAAGGGACTAGCGGGGGGACGGATACGCAGTATTTT CASSQGTSGGTDTQYF . TRBD2 TRBJ2-3 TRBV4-1
TGCGCCAGCAGCCAAAAGAAAGGAGGGGCAGGCTACGAGCAGTACTTC CASSQKKGGAGYEQYF . . TRBJ2-7 TRBV4-1
TGCAGCGTTGCTTTTTGGGGGGAGAACACTGAAGCTTTCTTT CSVAFWGENTEAFF . . TRBJ1-1 TRBV29-1
TGTGCCAGCAGCGCAATAGACAGGGGAGGAGAGACCCAGTACTTC CASSAIDRGGETQYF . TRBD1 TRBJ2-5 TRBV5-6
TGTGCCAGCAGCCCAGAAAAGATATACAGGGTCCAGGATAATGAAAAACTGTTTTTT CASSPEKIYRVQDNEKLFF . . TRBJ1-4 TRBV7-8
TGTGCCACCAGCAGAACCATGGGGGGGGAGACTAGAGATAACTACGAGCAGTACTTC CATSRTMGGETRDNYEQYF . TRBD2 TRBJ2-7 TRBV15